Listed below are T cell receptor beta chains from one sample, sequenced in a study of blood T cell repertoires in COVID-19. Here immunoSEQ multiplex PCR was the method, and the copy in TCRdb shows in-frame clones only, minus some. The sample comprises fewer than 120,000 clones, about 70% of which are singletons, and about 7.1% rests with the top ten. Input material: peripheral blood. Source of these receptors: a woman aged 55-70 years with acute or convalescent COVID-19. Both conserved end residues are part of each CDR3. The D gene is left open where the match is weak. The size field is filled for only some rows; it gives once, few, many or a size class.

d_call: .; j_call: TRBJ1-2; clone_size: .; v_call: TRBV9; cdr3_nt: TGTGCCAGCAGCGTAGTTAACAGGGCTAGGGGCTACACCTTC; cdr3_aa: CASSVVNRARGYTF
d_call: .; j_call: TRBJ1-4; clone_size: few; v_call: TRBV19; cdr3_nt: TGTGCCAGTAGTATTACTCCGGAAAAACTGTTTTTT; cdr3_aa: CASSITPEKLFF
d_call: TRBD1; j_call: TRBJ1-3; clone_size: medium-sized; v_call: TRBV5-5; cdr3_nt: TGTGCCAGCAGCCTCAGTCAGGGGGCGGCTGGAAACACCATATATTTT; cdr3_aa: CASSLSQGAAGNTIYF
d_call: .; j_call: TRBJ1-4; clone_size: .; v_call: TRBV7-8; cdr3_nt: TGTGCCAGCAGCTTAGGGGCGACTGAAAAACTGTTTTTT; cdr3_aa: CASSLGATEKLFF
d_call: .; j_call: TRBJ2-7; clone_size: .; v_call: TRBV4-1; cdr3_nt: TGCGCCAGCAGCCAACCGGGACTTGCCGTGATGGACGAGCAGTACTTC; cdr3_aa: CASSQPGLAVMDEQYF
d_call: .; j_call: TRBJ2-5; clone_size: .; v_call: TRBV6-5; cdr3_nt: TGTGCCAGCAGCCGAAGTGGACAGATAAAAGAGACCCAGTACTTC; cdr3_aa: CASSRSGQIKETQYF
d_call: TRBD1; j_call: TRBJ2-2; clone_size: .; v_call: TRBV5-5; cdr3_nt: TGTGCCAGCAGCCCGGACAGGTTCACCGGGGAGCTGTTTTTT; cdr3_aa: CASSPDRFTGELFF
d_call: .; j_call: TRBJ1-2; clone_size: .; v_call: TRBV7-2; cdr3_nt: TGTGCCAGCAGCAAGGGGGATGTGGATAGCATGGGCTACACCTTC; cdr3_aa: CASSKGDVDSMGYTF
d_call: .; j_call: TRBJ1-2; clone_size: .; v_call: TRBV7-2; cdr3_nt: TGTGCCAGCACCCGGGGGGGGGTAGTAGGCTACACCTTC; cdr3_aa: CASTRGGVVGYTF
d_call: .; j_call: TRBJ1-4; clone_size: .; v_call: TRBV5-8; cdr3_nt: TGTGCCAGCACACTACAGGCAACTAATGAAAAACTGTTTTTT; cdr3_aa: CASTLQATNEKLFF
d_call: .; j_call: TRBJ2-7; clone_size: .; v_call: TRBV18; cdr3_nt: TGTGCCAGCTCACCCGGGGGTAGCTACGAGCAGTACTTC; cdr3_aa: CASSPGGSYEQYF
d_call: .; j_call: TRBJ1-3; clone_size: .; v_call: TRBV5-1; cdr3_nt: TGCGCCAGCAGCGTGACAAGCTCTGGAAACACCATATATTTT; cdr3_aa: CASSVTSSGNTIYF
d_call: .; j_call: TRBJ2-3; clone_size: .; v_call: TRBV6-5; cdr3_nt: TGTGCCAGCAGTTACCAAGGCGGTCGAAGCACAGATACGCAGTATTTT; cdr3_aa: CASSYQGGRSTDTQYF
d_call: .; j_call: TRBJ1-4; clone_size: .; v_call: TRBV6-5; cdr3_nt: TGTGCCAGCAGGATGACAGCTGCTAATGAAAAACTGTTTTTT; cdr3_aa: CASRMTAANEKLFF
d_call: TRBD1; j_call: TRBJ1-1; clone_size: .; v_call: TRBV6-5; cdr3_nt: TGTGCCAGCAGCCCAGGGGGCCTAGGCACTGAAGCTTTCTTT; cdr3_aa: CASSPGGLGTEAFF
d_call: TRBD1; j_call: TRBJ1-4; clone_size: .; v_call: TRBV5-1; cdr3_nt: TGCGCCAGCAGCATAGGGACAGGGGCGTCAAAACTGTTTTTT; cdr3_aa: CASSIGTGASKLFF